This TCR beta chain was retrieved from a study of cytomegalovirus exposure and HLA in healthy donors. Per the germline V gene, CDR1 is MNHNS and CDR2 is SASEGT. V lost 5 bases and J 3 bases, leaving 10 bases between the germline ends. The CDR3 is made up of 13 amino acids. Clones were read by immunoSEQ multiplex PCR, and TCRdb kept only the in-frame ones, dropping some. The table lists roughly 300,000 clones, more than 80% of them singletons. The sample comprised PBMCs. The rearrangement joins TRBV6-1 to TRBJ1-1, with D possibly TRBD1 on 5 matching bases. The TCR sequence derives from a young woman in good health and CMV-seronegative. The CDR3 is CASSYGGYTEAFF. The DNA of the CDR3 is TGTGCCAGCAGTTATGGGGGGTACACTGAAGCTTTCTTT.